These T cell receptor beta chains were read from a single sample in a study of blood T cell repertoires in COVID-19. Sequencing used immunoSEQ multiplex PCR; TCRdb keeps in-frame clones, though not all of them. The table shows more than 95,000 clones, with around 82% occurring only once. Sequencing input: peripheral blood. These TCRs come from a man aged 25-45 years with COVID-19, enrolled during active disease. Each CDR3 is given with its conserved first and last residue. A D gene is named only where the DNA matches it firmly. The size of a clone is reported for some rows only, either as once, few or many, or as a class for expanded clones.

clone size	D gene	J gene	V gene	CDR3 protein	CDR3 DNA
.	.	TRBJ1-2	TRBV11-2	CASSPYEAYGYTF	TGTGCCAGCAGCCCCTATGAGGCCTATGGCTACACCTTC
few	.	TRBJ2-5	TRBV6-6	CASSHAGQWGGRETQYF	TGTGCCAGCAGTCACGCTGGCCAATGGGGGGGCAGGGAGACCCAGTACTTC
.	.	TRBJ1-3	TRBV19	CASSRWGSSGNTIYF	TGTGCCAGTAGTCGGTGGGGCAGCTCCGGAAACACCATATATTTT
.	.	TRBJ1-6	TRBV11-3	CASSLEGRELSPLHF	TGTGCCAGCAGCTTAGAAGGACGGGAACTCTCACCCCTCCACTTT
.	.	TRBJ1-1	TRBV19	CASSILDSVMNTEAFF	TGTGCCAGTAGTATTTTGGACAGCGTCATGAACACTGAAGCTTTCTTT
.	.	TRBJ1-5	TRBV5-6	CASSWGVGYSNQPQHF	TGTGCCAGCAGCTGGGGGGTGGGATATAGCAATCAGCCCCAGCATTTT
.	.	TRBJ1-2	TRBV2	CASSEALSGVNYGYTF	TGTGCCAGCAGTGAAGCGTTGTCGGGGGTGAACTATGGCTACACCTTC
.	.	TRBJ2-6	TRBV6-2/TRBV6-3	CASSPLRGREANVLTF	TGTGCCAGCAGCCCTTTGAGGGGGAGAGAGGCCAACGTCCTGACTTTC
once	.	TRBJ1-2	TRBV19	CASSVGQTGYTF	TGTGCCAGTAGTGTTGGACAGACTGGCTACACCTTC
few	TRBD1	TRBJ1-2	TRBV5-1	CASSLRTGRDGYTF	TGCGCCAGCAGCCTTCGGACAGGGAGGGATGGCTACACCTTC
.	.	TRBJ1-4	TRBV6-5	CASSWTATNEKLFF	TGTGCCAGCAGCTGGACAGCAACTAATGAAAAACTGTTTTTT
.	.	TRBJ2-3	TRBV7-9	CASSLGLPLADTQYF	TGTGCCAGCAGCTTAGGACTGCCTCTGGCAGATACGCAGTATTTT
.	.	TRBJ1-6	TRBV6-1	CASSELTRYNSPLHF	TGTGCCAGCAGTGAATTGACACGTTATAATTCACCCCTCCACTTT
.	TRBD2	TRBJ2-1	TRBV5-4	CASSPLLAGVRGEQFF	TGTGCCAGCAGCCCTCTGCTAGCGGGAGTCCGGGGTGAGCAGTTCTTC
.	TRBD1	TRBJ1-6	TRBV3-1/TRBV3-2	CASSNDRAYNSPLHF	TGTGCCAGCAGTAATGACAGGGCGTATAATTCACCCCTCCACTTT
.	.	TRBJ1-5	TRBV21-1	CASSTTTGMNQPQHF	TGTGCCAGCAGCACCACGACAGGGATGAATCAGCCCCAGCATTTT
.	TRBD2	TRBJ2-7	TRBV5-1	CASSPPLAGGRDEQYF	TGCGCCAGCAGCCCGCCTCTAGCGGGAGGGAGGGACGAGCAGTACTTC
many	TRBD1	TRBJ1-2	TRBV4-2	CASSQQTGVGVDGYTF	TGTGCCAGCAGCCAACAGACAGGGGTAGGGGTTGATGGCTACACCTTC
.	TRBD1	TRBJ1-6	TRBV7-6	CASSFGQGRSSPLHF	TGTGCCAGCAGCTTCGGACAGGGCCGTAGTTCACCCCTCCACTTT
.	.	TRBJ2-7	TRBV12-3/TRBV12-4	CASSSTRNEQYF	TGTGCCAGCAGTTCCACTAGGAACGAGCAGTACTTC
.	TRBD2	TRBJ2-1	TRBV4-3	CASSQDAGGGFYNEQFF	TGCGCCAGCAGCCAAGATGCCGGGGGGGGCTTTTACAATGAGCAGTTCTTC
.	.	TRBJ2-3	TRBV3-1/TRBV3-2	CASSPPGLDTQYF	TGTGCCAGCAGTCCTCCAGGGCTGGATACGCAGTATTTT
.	.	TRBJ1-3	TRBV7-8	CASSRDGDSGNTIYF	TGTGCCAGCAGCCGAGACGGAGACTCTGGAAACACCATATATTTT
.	.	TRBJ1-3	TRBV7-9	CASSPQVGHRNTIYF	TGTGCCAGCAGCCCCCAGGTAGGACACCGAAACACCATATATTTT
.	TRBD1	TRBJ1-2	TRBV7-9	CASSLERQGAFYGYTF	TGTGCCAGCAGCTTAGAGAGACAGGGGGCTTTCTATGGCTACACCTTC
.	.	TRBJ2-5	TRBV11-3	CASSNPTVKTQYF	TGTGCCAGCAGCAATCCTACCGTGAAGACCCAGTACTTC